The clone carrying this TCR beta chain was recorded at least ten times. TCRdb reprocessed the 5' RACE reads via MiXCR and lists one record per CDR3 protein. This table holds around 650,000 distinct CDR3 sequences, roughly 6.6% found once. V was pared by 5 bases and J by 6 bases, with 10 bases between. This CDR3 has 13 amino acids. In germline, CDR1 is SGHAT, CDR2 FQNNGV. The source of the sample is a study of identical twins. This same sample was also taken into another study, of yellow fever vaccine responses in identical twins.

The J gene is TRBJ1-4, the V gene TRBV11-2, with D tentatively TRBD1 (5 bases). The sequence was obtained from a woman aged 18-35 years in good health. The specimen sequenced was PBMCs. CDR3 amino acids: CASSLGTYEKLFF. DNA of the CDR3: TGTGCCAGCAGCCTAGGGACGTATGAAAAACTGTTTTTT.